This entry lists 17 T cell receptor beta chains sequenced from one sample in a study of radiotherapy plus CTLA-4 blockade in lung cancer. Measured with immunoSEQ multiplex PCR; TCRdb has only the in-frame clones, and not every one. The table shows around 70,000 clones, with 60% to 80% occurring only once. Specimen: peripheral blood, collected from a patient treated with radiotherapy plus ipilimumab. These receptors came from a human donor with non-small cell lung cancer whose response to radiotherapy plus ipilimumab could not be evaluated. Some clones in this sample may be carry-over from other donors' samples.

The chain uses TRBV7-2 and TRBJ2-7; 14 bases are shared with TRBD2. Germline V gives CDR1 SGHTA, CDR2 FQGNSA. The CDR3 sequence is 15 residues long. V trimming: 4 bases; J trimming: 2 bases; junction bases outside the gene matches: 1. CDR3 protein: CASSSGLAGAYEQYF. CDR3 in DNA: TGTGCCAGCAGCTCGGGACTAGCGGGGGCCTACGAGCAGTACTTC.

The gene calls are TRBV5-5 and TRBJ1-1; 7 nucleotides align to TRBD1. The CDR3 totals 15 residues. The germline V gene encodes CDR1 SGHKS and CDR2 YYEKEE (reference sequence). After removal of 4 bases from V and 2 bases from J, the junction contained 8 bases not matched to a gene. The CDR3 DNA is TGTGCCAGCAGCCCCCTCCAGGGGGTAAACACTGAAGCTTTCTTT. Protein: CASSPLQGVNTEAFF.

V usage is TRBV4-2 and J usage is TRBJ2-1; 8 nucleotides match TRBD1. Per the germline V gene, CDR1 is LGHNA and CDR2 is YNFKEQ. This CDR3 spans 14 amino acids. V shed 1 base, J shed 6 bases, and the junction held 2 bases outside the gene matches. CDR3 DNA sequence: TGTGCCAGCAGCCAAGTAGGGACAGGCAATGAGCAGTTCTTC. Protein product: CASSQVGTGNEQFF.

Here the CDR3 reads CASGLVGGTANTEAFF. CDR3 DNA: TGTGCTAGTGGTTTGGTGGGGGGAACCGCGAACACTGAAGCTTTCTTT. The chain combines TRBV12-5 with TRBJ1-1; a possible D gene is TRBD1 (5 bases). The CDR3 consists of 16 residues. The V end was cut by 0 bases, the J end by 1 base, with 12 bases between. The germline V gene has CDR1 LGHNT and CDR2 FRNRAP.

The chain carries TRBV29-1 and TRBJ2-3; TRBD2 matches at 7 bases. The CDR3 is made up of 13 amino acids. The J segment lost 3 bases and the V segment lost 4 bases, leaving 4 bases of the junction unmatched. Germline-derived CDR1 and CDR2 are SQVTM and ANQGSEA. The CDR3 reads CSVARGGTDTQYF. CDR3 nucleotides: TGCAGCGTTGCCCGGGGAGGGACAGATACGCAGTATTTT.

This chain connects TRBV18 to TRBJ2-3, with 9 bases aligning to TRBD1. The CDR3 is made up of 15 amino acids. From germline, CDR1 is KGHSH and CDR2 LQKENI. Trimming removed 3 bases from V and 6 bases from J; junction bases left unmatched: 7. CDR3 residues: CASSPSGTGPDTQYF. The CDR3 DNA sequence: TGTGCCAGCTCACCTTCCGGGACAGGGCCCGATACGCAGTATTTT.

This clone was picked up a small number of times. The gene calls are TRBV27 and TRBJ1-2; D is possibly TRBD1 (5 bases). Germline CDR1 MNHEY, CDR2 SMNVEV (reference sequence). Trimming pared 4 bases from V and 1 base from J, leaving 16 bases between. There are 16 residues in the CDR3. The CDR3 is CASSSYDRGHNYGYTF. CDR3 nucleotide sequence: TGTGCCAGCAGTTCCTATGATAGGGGCCATAACTATGGCTACACCTTC.

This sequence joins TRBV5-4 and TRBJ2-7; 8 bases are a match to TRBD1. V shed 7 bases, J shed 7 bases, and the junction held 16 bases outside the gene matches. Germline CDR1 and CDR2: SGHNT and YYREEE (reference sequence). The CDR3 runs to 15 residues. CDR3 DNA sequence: TGTGCCAGCCGCAAATACAGGGGGGAAGGAAATGAGCAGTACTTC. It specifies CASRKYRGEGNEQYF.

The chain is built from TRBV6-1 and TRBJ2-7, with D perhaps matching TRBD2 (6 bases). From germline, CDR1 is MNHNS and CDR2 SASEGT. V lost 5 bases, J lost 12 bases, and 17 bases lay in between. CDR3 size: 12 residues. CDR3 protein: CASSSPPGGLYF. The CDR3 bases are TGTGCCAGCAGTTCACCACCTGGGGGACTGTACTTC.

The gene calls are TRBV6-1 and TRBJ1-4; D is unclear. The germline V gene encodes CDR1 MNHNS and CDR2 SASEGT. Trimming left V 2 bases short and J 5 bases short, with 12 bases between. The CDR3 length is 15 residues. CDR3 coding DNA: TGTGCCAGCAGTGAAAGAGTACTTCCCAATGAAAAACTGTTTTTT. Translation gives CASSERVLPNEKLFF.

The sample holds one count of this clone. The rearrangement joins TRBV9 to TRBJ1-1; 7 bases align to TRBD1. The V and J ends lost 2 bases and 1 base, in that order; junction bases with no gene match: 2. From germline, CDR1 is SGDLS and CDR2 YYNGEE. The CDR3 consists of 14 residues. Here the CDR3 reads CASSVQGGNTEAFF. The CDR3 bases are TGTGCCAGCAGCGTCCAGGGGGGGAACACTGAAGCTTTCTTT.

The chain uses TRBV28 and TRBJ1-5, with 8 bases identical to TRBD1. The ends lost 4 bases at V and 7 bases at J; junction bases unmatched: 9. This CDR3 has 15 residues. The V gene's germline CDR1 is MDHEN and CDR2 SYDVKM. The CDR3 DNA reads TGTGCCAGCAGTTACCGGGACAGGTCCGTCCAGCCCCAGCATTTT. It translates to CASSYRDRSVQPQHF.

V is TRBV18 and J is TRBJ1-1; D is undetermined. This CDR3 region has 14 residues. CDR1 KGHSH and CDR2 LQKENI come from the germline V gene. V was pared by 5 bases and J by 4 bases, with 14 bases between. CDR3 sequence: CASSTASTGTEAFF. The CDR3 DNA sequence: TGTGCCAGCTCAACGGCCTCGACGGGCACTGAAGCTTTCTTT.

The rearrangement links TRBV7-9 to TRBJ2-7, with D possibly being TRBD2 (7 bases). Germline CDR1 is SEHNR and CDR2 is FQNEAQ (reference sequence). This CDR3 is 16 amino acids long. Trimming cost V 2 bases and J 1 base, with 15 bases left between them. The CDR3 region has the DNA TGTGCCAGCAGCTTATACATCGCGGGGGCGTCCTACGAGCAGTACTTC. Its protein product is CASSLYIAGASYEQYF.

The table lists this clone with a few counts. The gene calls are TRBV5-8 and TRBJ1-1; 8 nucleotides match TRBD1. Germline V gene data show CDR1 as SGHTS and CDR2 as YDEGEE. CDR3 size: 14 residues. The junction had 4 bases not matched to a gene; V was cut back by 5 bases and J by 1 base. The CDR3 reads CASSYGQGNTEAFF. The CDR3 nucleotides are TGTGCCAGCAGTTACGGACAGGGGAACACTGAAGCTTTCTTT.

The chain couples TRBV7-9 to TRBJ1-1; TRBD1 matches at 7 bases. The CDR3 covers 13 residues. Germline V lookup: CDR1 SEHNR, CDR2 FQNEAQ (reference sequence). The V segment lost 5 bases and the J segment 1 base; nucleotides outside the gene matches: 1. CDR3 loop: CASSRTGNTEAFF. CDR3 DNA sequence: TGTGCCAGCAGCCGGACAGGGAACACTGAAGCTTTCTTT.

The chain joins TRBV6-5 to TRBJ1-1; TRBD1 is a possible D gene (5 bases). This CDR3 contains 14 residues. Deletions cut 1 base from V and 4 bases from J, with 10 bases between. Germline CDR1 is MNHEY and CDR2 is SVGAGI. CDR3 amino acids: CASSYWGRGTEAFF. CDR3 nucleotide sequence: TGTGCCAGCAGTTACTGGGGAAGGGGCACTGAAGCTTTCTTT.